These T cell receptor beta chains were read from a single sample in a study of CXCR3-negative and CXCR3-positive naive CD8 T cells. Reprocessing the 5' RACE reads, TCRdb reports a single entry for every CDR3 protein and omits DNA. The listing contains over 95,000 distinct CDR3 sequences. Sequenced material: naive CXCR3+ CD8+ T cells from blood. The source of these receptors is a human donor in good health. Some clones in this sample may be carry-over from other donors' samples. CDR3s include the opening cysteine and the closing phenylalanine or tryptophan.

J: TRBJ2-4; V: TRBV14; CDR3: CASSQALAGALAQAKNIQYF
J: TRBJ2-1; V: TRBV2; CDR3: CASSGTSGSLVGEQFF
J: TRBJ2-2; V: TRBV28; CDR3: CASRPRPLTGTGELFF
J: TRBJ2-7; V: TRBV5-6; CDR3: CASSPHRGLSYEQYF
J: TRBJ1-2; V: TRBV4-1; CDR3: CASSQDTSLEGRIYGYTF
J: TRBJ2-1; V: TRBV7-2; CDR3: CASSQPGTSGMRQFF
J: TRBJ1-2; V: TRBV12-3/TRBV12-4; CDR3: CASSQTGSYGYTF
J: TRBJ2-1; V: TRBV4-1; CDR3: CASSRTGRVNEQFF
J: TRBJ2-2; V: TRBV3-1; CDR3: CASSQPTGELFF
J: TRBJ2-1; V: TRBV7-7; CDR3: CASSGTPGSEQFF
J: TRBJ2-1; V: TRBV6-2/TRBV6-3; CDR3: CASNPYPARFSQFF
J: TRBJ2-6; V: TRBV15; CDR3: CATSSTPSGANVLTF
J: TRBJ2-7; V: TRBV5-6; CDR3: CASSGGDNPYEQYF
J: TRBJ2-5; V: TRBV13; CDR3: CASSSERGGVETQYF
J: TRBJ2-7; V: TRBV7-9; CDR3: CASSYGQGGFYEQYF
J: TRBJ2-3; V: TRBV27; CDR3: CASSPGLADTDTQYF
J: TRBJ2-7; V: TRBV6-2/TRBV6-3; CDR3: CASVRTGLYEQYF
J: TRBJ2-1; V: TRBV12-3/TRBV12-4; CDR3: CASSIVDRAYNEQFF
J: TRBJ2-7; V: TRBV5-1; CDR3: CASSFFGGISYEQYF